The 22 T cell receptor beta chains listed next were all sequenced from one sample in a study of cytomegalovirus exposure and HLA in healthy donors. A multiplex PCR was run with 60 Vbeta primers and 13 Jbeta primers. Assay used: immunoSEQ multiplex PCR; TCRdb lists only in-frame clones, some missing. There are around 88,000 clones in the sample; around 74% occur only once, and roughly 7.3% lies in the top ten. The sample was PBMCs. These TCRs come from a man between 45 and 60 years old in good health and CMV-seropositive.

The V and J genes are TRBV6-5 and TRBJ2-7; 7 nucleotides agree with TRBD2. Germline trimming cut 6 bases from V and 8 bases from J; bases unmatched to any gene: 13. The length of the CDR3 is 14 residues. Germline CDR1 MNHEY, CDR2 SVGAGI. The DNA for the CDR3 is TGTGCCAGCAGGCAATCGGGGGGTGGGGAGAAGCAGTACTTC. Translated, it gives CASRQSGGGEKQYF.

The rearrangement uses TRBV27 and TRBJ2-7; 9 bases agree with TRBD1. CDR1 and CDR2 (germline): MNHEY, SMNVEV (reference sequence). The CDR3 consists of 11 residues. Germline trimming cut 7 bases from V and 10 bases from J; bases unmatched to any gene: 5. This chain's CDR3 is CASKDRGYQYF. The CDR3 DNA is TGTGCCAGCAAGGACAGGGGTTATCAGTACTTC.

The V and J genes are TRBV6-1 and TRBJ1-5; no clear D gene. In germline, CDR1 is MNHNS, CDR2 SASEGT. V was clipped by 2 bases and J by 3 bases, with 8 bases between them. CDR3 length equals 14 residues. The CDR3 DNA is TGTGCCAGCAGTGAACTCGGGGACAATCAGCCCCAGCATTTT. Protein: CASSELGDNQPQHF.

This CDR3 is CASSLATGSMFNEQFF. The CDR3 coding sequence is TGTGCCAGCAGCTTAGCTACAGGGTCTATGTTCAATGAGCAGTTCTTC. This chain connects TRBV7-8 to TRBJ2-1, with a weak D call TRBD1 (6 bases). V lost 0 bases, J lost 6 bases, and 15 bases lay in between. The CDR3 runs 16 residues. CDR1 is SGHVS and CDR2 is FQNEAQ in the germline V gene.

The genes are TRBV4-1 and TRBJ2-4; 7 bases are a match to TRBD1. The CDR3 has 14 residues. CDR1 is MGHRA and CDR2 is YSYEKL in the germline V gene. After removal of 4 bases from V and 7 bases from J, the junction contained 7 bases not matched to a gene. As DNA, the CDR3 is TGCGCCAGCAGCCCGACAGGGAGTAACAACATTCAGTACTTC. Amino acids: CASSPTGSNNIQYF.

The gene calls are TRBV4-2 and TRBJ2-7; D is unresolved. The CDR3 extends over 14 amino acids. The germline V gene encodes CDR1 LGHNA and CDR2 YNFKEQ. Trimming cost V 4 bases and J 7 bases, with 17 bases left between them. This CDR3 reads CASSPQPGLREQYF. CDR3 sequence (DNA): TGTGCCAGCAGCCCCCAGCCGGGTCTGAGGGAGCAGTACTTC.

The chain links TRBV28 to TRBJ1-5; TRBD1 aligns across 8 bases. The CDR3 consists of 16 residues. Germline V gives CDR1 MDHEN, CDR2 SYDVKM. The trim removed 4 bases at V and 6 bases at J, leaving 11 bases unmatched. CDR3 loop: CASSSDGTGMRQPQHF. In DNA, the CDR3 is TGTGCCAGCAGTTCGGACGGGACAGGTATGCGTCAGCCCCAGCATTTT.

The V gene is TRBV4-2, the J gene TRBJ1-1; 8 bases map to TRBD1. The CDR3 loop spans 16 amino acids. V shed 1 base and J 11 bases; nucleotides not matched to a gene: 15. Germline CDR1 and CDR2: LGHNA and YNFKEQ. The CDR3 region is CASSQGLTGLRQGAFF. CDR3 DNA sequence: TGTGCCAGCAGCCAAGGTCTCACGGGGCTCAGACAGGGGGCTTTCTTT.

The genes are TRBV5-8 and TRBJ1-4; 8 bases line up with TRBD1. Germline V gene data show CDR1 as SGHTS and CDR2 as YDEGEE. CDR3 size: 16 residues. V lost 6 bases, J lost 7 bases, and 14 bases stayed unmatched. The CDR3 loop reads CASTSAKKTGAEKLFF. The DNA of the CDR3 is TGTGCCAGCACCTCTGCCAAGAAGACAGGGGCTGAAAAACTGTTTTTT.

This rearrangement joins TRBV5-4 to TRBJ1-1; 7 nucleotides line up with TRBD1. The J segment lost 0 bases and the V segment lost 1 base, leaving 6 bases of the junction unmatched. CDR1 is SGHNT and CDR2 is YYREEE in the germline V gene (reference sequence). The CDR3 runs 16 residues. CDR3 in DNA: TGTGCCAGCAGCTTGTGGGGACAGCCGATGAACACTGAAGCTTTCTTT. It translates to CASSLWGQPMNTEAFF.

The chain carries TRBV7-3 and TRBJ2-3; 7 nucleotides match TRBD1. Germline V gene lookup returns CDR1 SGHTA and CDR2 FQGTGA. This CDR3 has 15 amino acids. Trimming removed 4 bases from V and 4 bases from J; junction bases left unmatched: 8. The CDR3 reads CASSSGTEKPDTQYF. The DNA of the CDR3 is TGTGCCAGCAGCTCCGGGACAGAAAAACCAGATACGCAGTATTTT.

The CDR3 nucleotides are TGTGCCAGCAGCTTAGTGAGCGGGGGATTCTCAGAAGAGACCCAGTACTTC. Its protein is CASSLVSGGFSEETQYF. The chain links TRBV7-2 to TRBJ2-5; TRBD2 agrees at 8 bases. Trimming at V came to 1 base and at J to 3 bases, leaving 10 bases not matched to a gene. Germline values: CDR1 SGHTA, CDR2 FQGNSA. The CDR3 is made up of 17 amino acids.

This chain's CDR3 is CASSMTGKQETQYF. CDR3 coding DNA: TGTGCCAGCAGCATGACAGGGAAACAAGAGACCCAGTACTTC. This rearrangement joins TRBV5-4 to TRBJ2-5; the match to TRBD1 covers 7 bases. CDR1 and CDR2 (germline): SGHNT, YYREEE (reference sequence). The CDR3 has 14 amino acids. V was pared by 4 bases and J by 2 bases, with 5 bases of the junction left unmatched. The complete variable domain, with remaining parts taken from reference TRBV5-4 and TRBJ2-5, reads ETGVTQSPTHLIKTRGQQVTLRCSSQSGHNTVSWYQQALGQGPQFIFQYYREEENGRGNFPPRFSGLQFPNYSSELNVNALELDDSALYLCASSMTGKQETQYFGPGTRLLVL.

V gene TRBV5-1 combines with J gene TRBJ2-3, with 10 bases that match TRBD2. V shed 6 bases, J shed 2 bases, and the junction held 9 bases outside the gene matches. Germline lookup yields CDR1 SGHRS and CDR2 YFSETQ. The CDR3 runs to 16 residues. This CDR3 is CASNDQAGGPTDTQYF. The CDR3 coding sequence is TGCGCCAGCAACGACCAAGCGGGGGGGCCCACAGATACGCAGTATTTT. The whole variable domain, filled in from reference TRBV5-1 and TRBJ2-3, reads KAGVTQTPRYLIKTRGQQVTLSCSPISGHRSVSWYQQTPGQGLQFLFEYFSETQRNKGNFPGRFSGRQFSNSRSEMNVSTLELGDSALYLCASNDQAGGPTDTQYFGPGTRLTVL.

This chain joins TRBV7-2 and TRBJ1-6, with 8 bases identical to TRBD1. V gave up 5 bases and J gave up 7 bases; unmatched junction bases: 4. The CDR3 consists of 14 residues. The germline CDR1 and CDR2 sequences are SGHTA and FQGNSA. In nucleotides, the CDR3 is TGTGCCAGCAGCGAGGGACAGGTCAATTCACCCCTCCACTTT. It is translated as CASSEGQVNSPLHF.

V usage is TRBV30 and J usage is TRBJ2-2; D is unresolved. This CDR3 has 13 amino acids. V was clipped by 1 base and J by 1 base, with 4 bases between them. Looked up from germline, CDR1 is GTSNPN and CDR2 is SVGIG (reference sequence). The CDR3 spells CAWSAWNTGELFF. CDR3 DNA sequence: TGTGCCTGGAGTGCCTGGAACACCGGGGAGCTGTTTTTT.

The chain employs TRBV6-6 and TRBJ1-2; 8 bases map to TRBD1. From germline, CDR1 is MNHNY and CDR2 SVGAGI (reference sequence). This CDR3 contains 14 residues. The trim removed 11 bases at V and 2 bases at J, leaving 10 bases unmatched. The CDR3 DNA follows: TGTGCCGGTGCCTGGACAGGGACGAACTATGGCTACACCTTC. Its translation: CAGAWTGTNYGYTF.

The V gene is TRBV25-1, the J gene TRBJ1-5, with D tentatively TRBD1 (5 bases). The CDR3 covers 12 residues. Germline loops: CDR1 MGHDK, CDR2 SYGVNS. The V and J ends lost 6 bases and 3 bases respectively, with 6 bases between them. Written as DNA, the CDR3 is TGTGCCAGCAGGGGGCCCAATCAGCCCCAGCATTTT. Amino acid sequence: CASRGPNQPQHF.

The chain joins TRBV19 to TRBJ2-7; 9 nucleotides agree with TRBD1. CDR1 is LNHDA and CDR2 is SQIVND in the germline V gene (reference sequence). V lost 6 bases and J lost 4; bases outside the gene matches: 4. The CDR3 sequence is 13 residues long. CDR3 residues: CASSPGTGYEQYF. The CDR3 bases are TGTGCCAGTAGCCCCGGGACAGGGTACGAGCAGTACTTC.

This clone has a handful of counts. The V call is TRBV28, the J call TRBJ2-5, with D possibly TRBD1 on 5 matching bases. The CDR3 has 14 amino acids. The germline V and J ends were trimmed by 1 base and 2 bases, with 8 bases remaining between them. Germline CDR1 and CDR2: MDHEN and SYDVKM. CDR3 sequence reads: CASSLYRTQETQYF. The CDR3 nucleotides read TGTGCCAGCAGTTTATACAGGACACAAGAGACCCAGTACTTC.

Comments on this clone: An end of the junction does not agree with germline; a read error may underlie this. The chain recombines TRBV4-1 with TRBJ1-2, with 7 bases aligning to TRBD1. The V gene's germline CDR1 is MGHRA and CDR2 YSYEKL. The CDR3 is made up of 15 amino acids. In DNA form, the CDR3 reads TGCGCCAGCAGCCAAATCCCAAACAGCCAGGGGGGCTACCCCTTC. Its translation is CASSQIPNSQGGYPF.

This rearrangement joins TRBV7-2 to TRBJ2-5; 8 nucleotides line up with TRBD2. CDR1 is SGHTA and CDR2 is FQGNSA in the germline V gene. This CDR3 is built from 15 residues. The V gene end was trimmed by 5 bases and the J gene end by 1 base; junction bases not matched to a gene: 6. The CDR3 DNA sequence: TGTGCCAGCAGCCCGGGACTAGGGCCCCAAGAGACCCAGTACTTC. It codes for CASSPGLGPQETQYF.